This T cell receptor beta chain was sequenced in a study of blood T cells in healthy people across ages. As to this clonotype: Antigen unknown.

A second roughly 7 to 11 cycle PCR used barcoded and J-beta primers. Template switching added a 12-random-nucleotide identifier to every cDNA molecule. TCRdb called the 5' RACE reads again in MiXCR, with one record for every CDR3 protein. In the table there are about 970,000 distinct CDR3 sequences, just over 50% of which are singletons. Regarding the study as a whole: Observed TCR beta diversity showed a strong correlation with the percentage of naive T cells as measured by flow cytometry.

Between the trimmed V and J ends, which lost 0 bases and 11 bases, there was a span of 13 bases. The CDR3 has 13 residues. Germline-derived CDR1 and CDR2 are LNHDA and SQIVND (reference sequence). The sample was blood. This chain connects TRBV19 to TRBJ2-5; weak D call: TRBD2 (6 bases). This receptor was taken from a woman in her sixties in good health. CDR3 residues: CASSIEPGDEQYF. CDR3 sequence (DNA): TGTGCCAGTAGTATAGAACCGGGGGATGAGCAGTACTTC.